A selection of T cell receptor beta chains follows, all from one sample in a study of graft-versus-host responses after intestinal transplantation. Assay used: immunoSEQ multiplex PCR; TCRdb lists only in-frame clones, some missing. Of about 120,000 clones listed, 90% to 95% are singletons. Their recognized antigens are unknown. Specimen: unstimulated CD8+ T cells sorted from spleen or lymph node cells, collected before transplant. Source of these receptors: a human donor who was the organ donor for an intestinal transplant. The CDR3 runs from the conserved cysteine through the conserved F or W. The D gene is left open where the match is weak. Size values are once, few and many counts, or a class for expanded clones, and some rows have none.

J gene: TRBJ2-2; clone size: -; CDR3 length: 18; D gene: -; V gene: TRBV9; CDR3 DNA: TGTGCCAGCAGCCCGCTCAGCAGGGACCCCGCGAACACCGGGGAGCTGTTTTTT; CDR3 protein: CASSPLSRDPANTGELFF
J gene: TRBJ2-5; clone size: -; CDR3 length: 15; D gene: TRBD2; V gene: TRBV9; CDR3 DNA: TGTGCCAGCAGCGGCCCCTGGGCGGGAGGAAAGACCCAGTACTTC; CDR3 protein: CASSGPWAGGKTQYF
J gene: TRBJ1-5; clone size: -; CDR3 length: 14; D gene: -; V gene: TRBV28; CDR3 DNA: TGTGCCAGCAGTTTTCCGAGTAGCAATCAGCCCCAGCATTTT; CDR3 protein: CASSFPSSNQPQHF
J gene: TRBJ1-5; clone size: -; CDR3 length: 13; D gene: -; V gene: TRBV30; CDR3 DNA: TGTGCCTGGAGTGTGGGGGATCGGCAGCCCCAGCATTTT; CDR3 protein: CAWSVGDRQPQHF
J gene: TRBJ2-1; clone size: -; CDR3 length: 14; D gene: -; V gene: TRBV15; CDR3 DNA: TGTGCCACCAGCAGACGTGCAGGGGCGGGTGAGCAGTTCTTC; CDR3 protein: CATSRRAGAGEQFF
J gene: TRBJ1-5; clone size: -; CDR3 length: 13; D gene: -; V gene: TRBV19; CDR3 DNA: TGTGCCAGTACCGTGACTCACCGGCAGCCCCAGCATTTT; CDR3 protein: CASTVTHRQPQHF
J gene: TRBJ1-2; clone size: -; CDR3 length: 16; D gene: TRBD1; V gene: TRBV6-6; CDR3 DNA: TGTGCCAGCAGTGGAACAGGGGGCCCCCTTAACTATGGCTACACCTTC; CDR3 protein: CASSGTGGPLNYGYTF
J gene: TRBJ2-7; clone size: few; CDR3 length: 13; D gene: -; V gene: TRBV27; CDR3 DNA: TGTGCCAGCAGTTTATTCTCAGGCGGCGAGCAGTACTTC; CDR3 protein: CASSLFSGGEQYF
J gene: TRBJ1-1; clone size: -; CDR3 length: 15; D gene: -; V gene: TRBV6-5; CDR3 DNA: TGTGCCAGCAGTCCCTTCGGAGGGATGAACACTGAAGCTTTCTTT; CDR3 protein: CASSPFGGMNTEAFF
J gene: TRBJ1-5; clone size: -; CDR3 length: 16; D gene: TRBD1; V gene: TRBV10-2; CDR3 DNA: TGCGCCAGCAGTGAGTCTCGGGTGGAGGGGGCTCAGCCCCAGCATTTT; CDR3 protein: CASSESRVEGAQPQHF
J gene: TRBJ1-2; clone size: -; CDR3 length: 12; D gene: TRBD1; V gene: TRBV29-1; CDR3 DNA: TGCAGCGTTGCGGGACAGGTCTATGGCTACACCTTC; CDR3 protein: CSVAGQVYGYTF
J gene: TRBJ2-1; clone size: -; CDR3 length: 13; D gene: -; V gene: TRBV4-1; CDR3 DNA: TGCGCCAGCAGCCGACTAGCCTACAATGAGCAGTTCTTC; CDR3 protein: CASSRLAYNEQFF
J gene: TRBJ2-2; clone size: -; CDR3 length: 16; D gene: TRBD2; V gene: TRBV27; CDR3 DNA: TGTGCCAGCAGTTTACCTACTAGCGGGAGTACCGGGGAGCTGTTTTTT; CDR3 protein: CASSLPTSGSTGELFF
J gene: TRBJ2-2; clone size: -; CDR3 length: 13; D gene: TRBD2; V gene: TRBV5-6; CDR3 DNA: TGTGCCAGTGGATCGGGGGGCACCGGGGAGCTGTTTTTT; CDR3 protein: CASGSGGTGELFF
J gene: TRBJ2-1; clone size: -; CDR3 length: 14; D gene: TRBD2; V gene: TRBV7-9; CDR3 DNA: TGTGCCAGCAGTTTCGAGCGGGACTACAATGAGCAGTTCTTC; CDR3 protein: CASSFERDYNEQFF
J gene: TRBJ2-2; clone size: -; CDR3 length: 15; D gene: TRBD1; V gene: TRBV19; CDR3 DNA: TGTGCCAGTAGTCAATGGGACAGGGCGGCCGGGGAGCTGTTTTTT; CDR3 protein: CASSQWDRAAGELFF
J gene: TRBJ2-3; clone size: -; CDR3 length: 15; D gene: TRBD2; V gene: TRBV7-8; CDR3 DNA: TGTGCCAGCAGCTTATCCGGGAGGGACACAGATACGCAGTATTTT; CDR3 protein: CASSLSGRDTDTQYF
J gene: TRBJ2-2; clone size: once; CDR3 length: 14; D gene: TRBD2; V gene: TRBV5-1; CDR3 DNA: TGCGCCAGCAGCTTGGCCTGGGGTAGCGGGGAGCTGTTCTTT; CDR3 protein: CASSLAWGSGELFF
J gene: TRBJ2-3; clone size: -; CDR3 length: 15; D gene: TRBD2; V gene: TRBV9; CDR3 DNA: TGTGCCAGCAGCGTAGAGGGACTAGTCCCAGATACGCAGTATTTT; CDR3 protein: CASSVEGLVPDTQYF
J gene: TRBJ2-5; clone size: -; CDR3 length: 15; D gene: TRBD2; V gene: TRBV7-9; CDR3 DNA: TGTGCCAGCAGCACCCGGGAGGGGATGGAAGAGACCCAGTACTTC; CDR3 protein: CASSTREGMEETQYF
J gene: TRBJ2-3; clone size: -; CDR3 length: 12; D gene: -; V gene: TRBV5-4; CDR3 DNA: TGTGCCAGCAGCTCGGTGGCCGATACGCAGTATTTT; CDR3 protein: CASSSVADTQYF
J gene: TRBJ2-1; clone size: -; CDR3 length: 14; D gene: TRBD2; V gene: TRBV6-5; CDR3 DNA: TGTGCCAGCAGTTACTCGAAGCCAAGCGGGAGGGAGTTCTTC; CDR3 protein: CASSYSKPSGREFF
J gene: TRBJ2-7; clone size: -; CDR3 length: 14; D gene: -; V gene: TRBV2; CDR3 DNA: TGTGCCAGCAGTGAATCCATGTTCTCCTACGAGCAGTACTTC; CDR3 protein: CASSESMFSYEQYF
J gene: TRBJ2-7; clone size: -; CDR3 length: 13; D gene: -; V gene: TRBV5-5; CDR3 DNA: TGTGCCAGCAGCCTACTGGGACCTATCGAGCAGTACTTC; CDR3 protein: CASSLLGPIEQYF
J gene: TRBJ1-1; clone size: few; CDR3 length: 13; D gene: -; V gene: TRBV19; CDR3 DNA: TGTGCCAGTAGTATATCCCCAGGGACTGAAGCTTTCTTT; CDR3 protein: CASSISPGTEAFF
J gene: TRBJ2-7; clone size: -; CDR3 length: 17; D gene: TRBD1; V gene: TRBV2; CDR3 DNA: TGTGCCAAGGAGAGGGACAGGAAAAAACGTCCAGTCTACGAGCAGTACTTC; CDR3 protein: CAKERDRKKRPVYEQYF
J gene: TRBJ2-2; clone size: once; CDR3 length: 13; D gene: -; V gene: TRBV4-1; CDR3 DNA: TGCGCTACACAAGAGGGTTTTGGGGGGGAGCTGTTTTTT; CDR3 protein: CATQEGFGGELFF
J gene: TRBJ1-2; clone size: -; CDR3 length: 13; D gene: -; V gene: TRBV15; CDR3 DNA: TGTGCCACCAGCAGAGATGGTGGGGGAGGCTACACCTTC; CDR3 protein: CATSRDGGGGYTF
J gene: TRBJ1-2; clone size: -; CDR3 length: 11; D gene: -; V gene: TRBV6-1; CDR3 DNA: TGTGCCAGTGGACGGAATTATGGCTACACCTTC; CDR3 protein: CASGRNYGYTF
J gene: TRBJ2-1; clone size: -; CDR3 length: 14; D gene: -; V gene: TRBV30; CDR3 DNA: TGTGCCTGGAGTGTGTGTCAGGGGTTTTGTGAGCAGTTCTTC; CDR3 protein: CAWSVCQGFCEQFF
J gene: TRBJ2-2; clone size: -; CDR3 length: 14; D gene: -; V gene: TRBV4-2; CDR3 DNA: TGTGCCAGCAGCCAAGGACTGGGCACCGGGGAGCTGTTTTTT; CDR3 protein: CASSQGLGTGELFF
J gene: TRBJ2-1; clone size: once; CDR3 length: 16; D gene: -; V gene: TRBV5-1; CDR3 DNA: TGCGCCAGCAGCTTGGCTTTTGGGGGGTTCGACAATGAGCAGTTCTTC; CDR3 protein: CASSLAFGGFDNEQFF
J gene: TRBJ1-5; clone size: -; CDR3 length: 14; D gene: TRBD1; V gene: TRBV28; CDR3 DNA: TGTGCCAGCAGTTCACGACAGGGGGTCCAGCCCCAGCATTTT; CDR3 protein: CASSSRQGVQPQHF
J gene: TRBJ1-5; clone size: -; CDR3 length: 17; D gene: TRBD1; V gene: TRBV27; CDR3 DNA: TGTGCCAGCAGTTTATCAGGGGGCGGCTATAGCAATCAGCCCCAGCATTTT; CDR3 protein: CASSLSGGGYSNQPQHF
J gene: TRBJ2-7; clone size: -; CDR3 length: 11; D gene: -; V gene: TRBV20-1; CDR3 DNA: TGCAGTCAGGCCCCGCCGTACGAGCAGTACTTC; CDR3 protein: CSQAPPYEQYF
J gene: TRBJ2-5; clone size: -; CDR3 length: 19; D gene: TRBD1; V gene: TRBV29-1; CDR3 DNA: TGCAGCGTTGATGTTAGGTTGCAGGGGGCAATTTCAGGGAGAGAGACCCAGTACTTC; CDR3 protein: CSVDVRLQGAISGRETQYF
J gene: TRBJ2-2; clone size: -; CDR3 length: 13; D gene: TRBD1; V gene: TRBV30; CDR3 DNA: TGTGCCTGGAGTGCGACAGGGACCGGGGAGCTGTTTTTT; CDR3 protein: CAWSATGTGELFF
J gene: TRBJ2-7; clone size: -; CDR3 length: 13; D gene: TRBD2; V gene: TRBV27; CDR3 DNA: TGTGCCAGCAGTTGGGCGGGGGCCTACGAGCAGTACTTC; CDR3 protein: CASSWAGAYEQYF
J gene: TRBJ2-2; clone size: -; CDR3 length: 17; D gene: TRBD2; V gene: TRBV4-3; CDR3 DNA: TGCGCCAGCAGCCAAGAGGCTAGCGGGAGGAACACCGGGGAGCTGTTTTTT; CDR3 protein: CASSQEASGRNTGELFF
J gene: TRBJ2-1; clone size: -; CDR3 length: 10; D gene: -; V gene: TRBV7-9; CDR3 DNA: TGTGCCAGCAGCCCGCCTGAGCAGTTCTTC; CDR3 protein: CASSPPEQFF
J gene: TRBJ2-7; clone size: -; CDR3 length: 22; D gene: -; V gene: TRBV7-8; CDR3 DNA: TGTGCCAGCAGCCTCATCCCCCACGACGATCCTAAAGGGGGAGCCTGGCGAGCAGAGCAGTACTTC; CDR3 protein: CASSLIPHDDPKGGAWRAEQYF
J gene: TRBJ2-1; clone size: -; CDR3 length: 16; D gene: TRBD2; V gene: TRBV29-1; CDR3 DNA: TGCAGCGTTGAGGGAGGTGAGCTAGCGGGAGACAATGAGCAGTTCTTC; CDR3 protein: CSVEGGELAGDNEQFF
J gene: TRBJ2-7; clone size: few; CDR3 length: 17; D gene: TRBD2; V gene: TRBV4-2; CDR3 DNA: TGTGCCAGCAGCCTCGGGACTAGCGGGAGTGTTTTCTACGAGCAGTACTTC; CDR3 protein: CASSLGTSGSVFYEQYF
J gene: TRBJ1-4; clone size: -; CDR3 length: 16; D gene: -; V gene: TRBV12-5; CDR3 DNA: TGTGCTAGTGGTTTGGTAACGCAGGGTAATAATGAAAAACTGTTTTTT; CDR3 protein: CASGLVTQGNNEKLFF
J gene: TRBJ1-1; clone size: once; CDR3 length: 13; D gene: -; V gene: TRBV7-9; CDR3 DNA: TGTGCCAGCAGCCCCCCGGGGAACACTGAAGCTTTCTTT; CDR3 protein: CASSPPGNTEAFF
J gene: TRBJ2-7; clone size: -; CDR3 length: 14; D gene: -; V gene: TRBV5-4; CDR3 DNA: TGTGCCAGCAGCTTAATGGGTGTCTCCTACGAGCAGTACTTC; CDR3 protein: CASSLMGVSYEQYF
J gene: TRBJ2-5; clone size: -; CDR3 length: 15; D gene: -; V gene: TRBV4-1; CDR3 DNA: TGCGCCAGCAGCCAAGGTTTCGGGCGCATGAAGACCCAGTACTTC; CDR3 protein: CASSQGFGRMKTQYF
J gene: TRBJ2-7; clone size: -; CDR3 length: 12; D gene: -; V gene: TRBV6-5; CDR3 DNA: TGTGCCAGCAGCGGGGAAACCTACGAGCAGTACTTC; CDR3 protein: CASSGETYEQYF
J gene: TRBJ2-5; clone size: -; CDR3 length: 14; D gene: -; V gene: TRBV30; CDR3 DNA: TGTGCCTGGATTAGCCCCCTGTTGGGGGAGACCCAGTACTTC; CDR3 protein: CAWISPLLGETQYF
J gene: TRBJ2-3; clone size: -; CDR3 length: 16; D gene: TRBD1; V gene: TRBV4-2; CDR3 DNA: TGTGCCAGCAGCCAGGCACCGGGACAGAGGACAGATACGCAGTATTTT; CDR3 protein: CASSQAPGQRTDTQYF
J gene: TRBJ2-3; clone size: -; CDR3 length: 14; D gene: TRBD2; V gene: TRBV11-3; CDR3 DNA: TGTGCCAGCAGCTTAGCGGGAGGGCCCGATACGCAGTATTTT; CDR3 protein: CASSLAGGPDTQYF
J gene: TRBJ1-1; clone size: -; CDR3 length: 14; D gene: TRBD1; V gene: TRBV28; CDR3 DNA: TGTGCCAGCAGTTTAGGACAGGGGATGACTGAAGCTTTCTTT; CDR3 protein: CASSLGQGMTEAFF
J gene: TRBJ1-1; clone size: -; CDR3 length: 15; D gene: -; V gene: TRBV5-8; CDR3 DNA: TGTGCCAGCAGCTTGGGATTTGGGCTGGGGACTGAAGCTTTCTTT; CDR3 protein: CASSLGFGLGTEAFF
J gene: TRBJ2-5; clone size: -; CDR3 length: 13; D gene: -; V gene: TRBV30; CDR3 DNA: TGTGCCTGGAGTGTGGGGACACAAGAGACCCAGTACTTC; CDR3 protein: CAWSVGTQETQYF
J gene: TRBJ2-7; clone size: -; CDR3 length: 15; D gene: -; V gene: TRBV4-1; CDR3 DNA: TGCGCCAGCAGCCAAGATTTAGGCTATAGCTACGAGCAGTACTTC; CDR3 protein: CASSQDLGYSYEQYF
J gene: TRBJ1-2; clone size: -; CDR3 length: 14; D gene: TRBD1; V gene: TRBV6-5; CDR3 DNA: TGTGCCAGCAGCTCAAAGACAGGGGGGTATGGCTACACCTTC; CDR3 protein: CASSSKTGGYGYTF
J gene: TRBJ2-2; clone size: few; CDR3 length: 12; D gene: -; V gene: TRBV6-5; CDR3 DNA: TGTGCCAGCAGTTACTCGACCGGGGAGCTGTTTTTT; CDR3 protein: CASSYSTGELFF
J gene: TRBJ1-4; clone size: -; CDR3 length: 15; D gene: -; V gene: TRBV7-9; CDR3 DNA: TGTGCCAGCAGCGCCACCTCCAAGGGTAATGAAAAACTGTTTTTT; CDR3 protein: CASSATSKGNEKLFF
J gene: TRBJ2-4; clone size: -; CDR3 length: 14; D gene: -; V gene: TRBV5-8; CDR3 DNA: TGTGCCAGCAGCTTGGCTCTGGGCTTGAACATTCAGTACTTC; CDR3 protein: CASSLALGLNIQYF